A selection of T cell receptor beta chains follows, all from one sample in a study of shared clonotypes between healthy human individuals. Only in-frame clones appear in the TCRdb table, and some are missing; sequencing was by immunoSEQ multiplex PCR. The sample lists hundreds of thousands of clones, roughly 96% occurring once. The specimen sequenced was naive CD8+ T cells sorted from blood. These receptors came from a woman in her 30s in good health. Each CDR3 is given with its conserved first and last residue. The D gene is left open where the match is weak. Some rows have no size entry. The others give once, few or many, or a class for an expanded clone.

d_call,j_call,clone_size,v_call,cdr3_aa,cdr3_nt
TRBD2,TRBJ2-7,.,TRBV7-9,CASSLAQGTSGNSNYEQYF,TGTGCCAGCAGCTTAGCCCAAGGGACTAGCGGGAATAGTAACTACGAGCAGTACTTC
.,TRBJ1-1,.,TRBV27,CASSFGANTEAFF,TGTGCCAGCAGTTTTGGGGCTAACACTGAAGCTTTCTTT
TRBD2,TRBJ2-3,.,TRBV7-7,CASSLGPSPGRVVFTDTQYF,TGTGCCAGCAGCTTAGGACCATCTCCCGGGAGGGTTGTATTCACAGATACGCAGTATTTT
.,TRBJ1-2,.,TRBV11-2,CASSLGGETPNYGYTF,TGTGCCAGCAGCTTAGGGGGGGAGACACCGAACTATGGCTACACCTTC
TRBD2,TRBJ2-1,.,TRBV5-4,CASSSGLAEPNEQFF,TGTGCCAGCAGCTCGGGACTAGCGGAGCCCAATGAGCAGTTCTTC
TRBD2,TRBJ2-2,.,TRBV30,CAWERLAGGHTGELFF,TGTGCCTGGGAGAGACTAGCGGGAGGACACACCGGGGAGCTGTTTTTT
.,TRBJ1-1,.,TRBV9,CASRQTTANTEAFF,TGTGCCAGCAGACAGACGACGGCGAACACTGAAGCTTTCTTT
.,TRBJ1-2,.,TRBV28,CASSTDAPYGYTF,TGTGCCAGCAGTACGGACGCCCCCTATGGCTACACCTTC
TRBD2,TRBJ2-7,.,TRBV7-9,CASSSIAGMGNEQYF,TGTGCCAGCAGCTCCATAGCGGGAATGGGCAACGAGCAGTACTTC
TRBD2,TRBJ2-1,.,TRBV27,CASSTRDYYNEQFF,TGTGCCAGCAGTACAAGGGACTACTACAATGAGCAGTTCTTC
.,TRBJ2-7,.,TRBV11-1,CASTSSGLLNEQYF,TGTGCCAGTACTTCGTCAGGGTTATTGAACGAGCAGTACTTC
.,TRBJ1-1,.,TRBV9,CASSQGDEAFF,TGTGCCAGCAGCCAAGGGGATGAAGCTTTCTTT
.,TRBJ2-6,.,TRBV27,CASSTTGPLGANVLTF,TGTGCCAGCAGCACGACAGGCCCCCTGGGGGCCAACGTCCTGACTTTC
.,TRBJ2-2,.,TRBV27,CASSLIGGELFF,TGTGCCAGCAGTTTAATCGGCGGGGAGCTGTTTTTT
TRBD2,TRBJ2-1,once,TRBV19,CASSPGGSYNEQFF,TGTGCCAGTAGCCCGGGGGGGTCCTACAATGAGCAGTTCTTC
TRBD1,TRBJ2-7,.,TRBV6-1,CASSDSGTGDYEQYF,TGTGCCAGCAGTGATTCCGGGACAGGGGACTACGAGCAGTACTTC
TRBD2,TRBJ2-7,.,TRBV4-1,CASSQASGGGYEQYF,TGCGCCAGCAGCCAAGCTTCGGGGGGGGGCTACGAGCAGTACTTC
TRBD2,TRBJ2-5,.,TRBV2,CAVLSPERGPGTQYF,TGTGCCGTATTAAGTCCTGAGCGGGGCCCCGGGACCCAGTACTTC
.,TRBJ2-1,.,TRBV19,CASSPGGRSEQFF,TGTGCCAGTAGTCCCGGGGGTCGATCCGAGCAGTTCTTC
.,TRBJ2-7,.,TRBV11-2,CASSLDHVRRGTYEQYF,TGTGCCAGCAGCTTAGATCATGTACGGCGGGGAACCTACGAGCAGTACTTC
TRBD2,TRBJ2-3,.,TRBV28,CASSFEGGSTDTQYF,TGTGCCAGCAGTTTCGAGGGAGGGAGCACAGATACGCAGTATTTT
TRBD1,TRBJ2-1,.,TRBV29-1,CSVEGQSSYNEQFF,TGCAGCGTTGAGGGACAGAGCTCCTACAATGAGCAGTTCTTC
TRBD1,TRBJ2-7,.,TRBV27,CASSLSRPQGSSPEQYF,TGTGCCAGCAGTTTATCTCGACCACAGGGGTCCTCCCCCGAGCAGTACTTC
TRBD1,TRBJ2-5,.,TRBV28,CASSLPTGGETQYF,TGTGCCAGCAGTTTACCCACAGGGGGGGAGACCCAGTACTTC
TRBD2,TRBJ2-1,.,TRBV5-4,CASSAGTSGPLEFF,TGTGCCAGCAGCGCCGGGACTAGCGGGCCCTTAGAGTTCTTC
TRBD2,TRBJ2-7,.,TRBV2,CASSRVAGGHEQYF,TGTGCCAGCAGTAGAGTAGCGGGAGGCCACGAGCAGTACTTC
.,TRBJ1-5,once,TRBV9,CASSMGASNQPQHF,TGTGCCAGCAGCATGGGGGCGAGCAATCAGCCCCAGCATTTT
.,TRBJ2-1,.,TRBV27,CASSSLSYNEQFF,TGTGCCAGCAGTTCCTTGTCCTACAATGAGCAGTTCTTC
.,TRBJ2-2,.,TRBV6-5,CASSYVANAGELFF,TGTGCCAGCAGTTACGTTGCAAATGCCGGGGAGCTGTTTTTT
TRBD2,TRBJ2-1,.,TRBV15,CATSREMGGRAYNEQFF,TGTGCCACCAGCAGAGAAATGGGCGGGAGGGCCTACAATGAGCAGTTCTTC
.,TRBJ2-5,.,TRBV5-1,CASSLQGQPGETQYF,TGCGCCAGCAGCTTGCAAGGACAGCCCGGGGAGACCCAGTACTTC
.,TRBJ1-5,.,TRBV19,CASSILSSNQPQHF,TGTGCCAGTAGTATACTGAGTAGCAATCAGCCCCAGCATTTT
.,TRBJ1-4,.,TRBV5-5,CASSSVAEVLGEKLFF,TGTGCCAGCAGCTCGGTCGCCGAGGTACTGGGAGAAAAACTGTTTTTT
.,TRBJ2-3,once,TRBV4-2,CASSQDLLWGESTDTQYF,TGTGCCAGCAGCCAAGATCTCCTATGGGGAGAGAGCACAGATACGCAGTATTTT
.,TRBJ2-7,.,TRBV2,CASSELANEQYF,TGTGCCAGCAGTGAACTAGCGAACGAGCAGTACTTC
.,TRBJ2-7,.,TRBV27,CASSLGGEYEQYF,TGTGCCAGCAGTTTAGGAGGGGAGTACGAGCAGTACTTC
TRBD2,TRBJ2-7,.,TRBV2,CASSEQGLAGPYEQYF,TGTGCCAGCAGTGAGCAAGGACTAGCGGGACCCTACGAGCAGTACTTC
.,TRBJ2-7,.,TRBV7-2,CASSFGGGRYEQYF,TGTGCCAGCAGCTTCGGCGGGGGCCGTTACGAGCAGTACTTC
.,TRBJ2-1,.,TRBV11-1,CASSTPEGFRYNEQFF,TGTGCCAGCAGCACCCCGGAGGGCTTTCGCTACAATGAGCAGTTCTTC
TRBD2,TRBJ2-7,once,TRBV19,CASTPGGWTSGASYEQYF,TGTGCCAGTACCCCTGGGGGATGGACTAGCGGGGCCTCCTACGAGCAGTACTTC
.,TRBJ2-7,.,TRBV4-2,CASSRLGREQYF,TGTGCCAGCAGCCGACTAGGTCGCGAGCAGTACTTC
TRBD2,TRBJ2-5,.,TRBV10-3,CAISEGLALSETQYF,TGTGCCATCAGTGAGGGACTAGCGCTTTCGGAGACCCAGTACTTC